This entry lists 11 T cell receptor beta chains sequenced from one sample in a study of T cell changes during pregnancy in multiple sclerosis. This table comes from immunoSEQ multiplex PCR, and its TCRdb copy is limited to in-frame clones, with some not included. Among about 59,000 clones listed, 94% were seen once. Material: CD8+ T cells from peripheral blood mononuclear cells, obtained after pregnancy. These receptors were taken from a female donor with multiple sclerosis, enrolled in a pregnancy study.

The rearrangement joins TRBV12-5 to TRBJ2-3, with 7 positions matching TRBD2. The germline gives CDR1 LGHNT, CDR2 FRNRAP. The CDR3 covers 14 residues. V lost 5 bases and J lost 4; bases outside the gene matches: 6. The CDR3 protein is CASGLLGGSDTQYF. The DNA of the CDR3 is TGTGCTAGTGGTCTCTTGGGAGGGTCAGATACGCAGTATTTT.

The chain combines TRBV6-4 with TRBJ2-3; 7 bases map to TRBD2. This CDR3 comprises 13 residues. Trimming took 6 bases from V and 6 from J; bases not matched to a gene: 6. The germline CDR1 and CDR2 sequences are MRHNA and SNTAGT. In nucleotides, the CDR3 is TGTGCCAGCAGGGCGGGAGATGAGGATACGCAGTATTTT. This gives the protein CASRAGDEDTQYF.

This clone was seen only once. In the same sample, other DNA sequences code for this CDR3. The J gene is TRBJ1-1, the V gene TRBV19, with D perhaps TRBD1 (6 bases). CDR3 length: 13 residues. The V gene lost 3 bases and the J gene lost 1 base, with 6 bases spanning the gap. Per the germline V gene, CDR1 is LNHDA and CDR2 is SQIVND (reference sequence). DNA for the CDR3: TGTGCCAGTAGTATGACAGGGAACACTGAAGCTTTCTTT. Residues: CASSMTGNTEAFF.

The V gene is TRBV5-4, the J gene TRBJ1-2; D is possibly TRBD1 (5 bases). The V gene lost 0 bases and the J gene lost 3 bases, with 12 bases spanning the gap. Germline CDR1 SGHNT, CDR2 YYREEE (reference sequence). The CDR3 is 15 residues long. In DNA, the CDR3 is TGTGCCAGCAGCTTGGACAGGCCGACCCACTATGGCTACACCTTC. Translating gives CASSLDRPTHYGYTF.

The gene calls are TRBV27 and TRBJ2-5; 8 bases fit TRBD2. V dropped 3 bases and J dropped 0; count of bases not matched to a gene: 9. The CDR3 length is 17 residues. Germline V gives CDR1 MNHEY, CDR2 SMNVEV (reference sequence). DNA of the CDR3: TGTGCCAGCAGTTTCCTCGCCCAGCGGGGGTACCAAGAGACCCAGTACTTC. As protein: CASSFLAQRGYQETQYF.

This chain joins TRBV11-2 and TRBJ2-5; TRBD2 is a possible D gene (6 bases). CDR1 is SGHAT, CDR2 FQNNGV, per germline. The CDR3 runs to 17 residues. Trimming cost V 0 bases and J 2 bases, with 16 bases left between them. The CDR3 region has the DNA TGTGCCAGCAGCTTAGATCGGCCTAGCGTCAGGCAAGAGACCCAGTACTTC. This translates into CASSLDRPSVRQETQYF.

The chain recombines TRBV13 with TRBJ1-4; 11 bases fit TRBD1. CDR3 length: 14 residues. J gave up 9 bases and V 5 bases, and 5 bases lay outside the gene matches. In germline, CDR1 is PRHDT, CDR2 FYEKMQ (reference sequence). The CDR3 spells CASSPDRGLQKLFF. As DNA, the CDR3 is TGTGCCAGCAGCCCGGACAGGGGGCTTCAAAAACTGTTTTTT.

This chain connects TRBV4-2 to TRBJ2-7; 13 positions match TRBD2. J was trimmed by 2 bases and V by 2 bases; bases with no gene match: 6. The germline V gene has CDR1 LGHNA and CDR2 YNFKEQ. There are 17 residues in the CDR3. CDR3 sequence: CASSQQGLAGVPYEQYF. CDR3 sequence (DNA): TGTGCCAGCAGCCAACAAGGACTAGCGGGAGTCCCCTACGAGCAGTACTTC.

This chain uses TRBV7-9 with TRBJ2-5; no definite D call. The CDR3 runs 13 residues. V gave up 5 bases and J gave up 2 bases, with 9 bases separating them. Germline CDR1 reads SEHNR; CDR2 reads FQNEAQ (reference sequence). This CDR3 is CASSHPRQETQYF. Here the CDR3 DNA reads TGTGCCAGCAGCCACCCTAGGCAAGAGACCCAGTACTTC.

This chain links TRBV7-9 with TRBJ1-2; 8 nucleotides line up with TRBD1. V was clipped by 5 bases and J by 4 bases; unmatched bases: 6. The CDR3 extends over 14 amino acids. CDR1 is SEHNR and CDR2 is FQNEAQ in the germline V gene (reference sequence). DNA of the CDR3: TGTGCCAGCAGCCCGACCGGGACAGGCTATGGCTACACCTTC. This translates into CASSPTGTGYGYTF. The variable domain in full, completed from reference TRBV7-9 and TRBJ1-2, reads DTGVSQNPRHKITKRGQNVTFRCDPISEHNRLYWYRQTLGQGPEFLTYFQNEAQLEKSRLLSDRFSAERPKGSFSTLEIQRTEQGDSAMYLCASSPTGTGYGYTFGSGTRLTVV.

The chain employs TRBV13 and TRBJ2-3, with TRBD2 matching over 10 bases. This CDR3 region has 16 residues. V lost 5 bases, J lost 0 bases, and 5 bases stayed unmatched. The germline gives CDR1 PRHDT, CDR2 FYEKMQ (reference sequence). CDR3: CASSQGLAESTDTQYF. CDR3 DNA sequence: TGTGCCAGCAGCCAAGGACTAGCGGAAAGCACAGATACGCAGTATTTT.